The 24 T cell receptor beta chains presented below share a single source sample, sequenced in a study of Graves' ophthalmopathy and Graves' hyperthyroidism. The sequenced template was RNA, covering the TCR beta CDR3 region. RT-PCR in the first round used HTBI primers; a second-round multiplex PCR followed. TCRdb recomputed calls from the multiplex PCR reads with MiXCR, one row per CDR3 protein. The table includes fewer than 600,000 distinct CDR3 sequences, about 15% detected once. The source material was blood. Receptors were obtained from a woman aged 30 to 39 with Graves' ophthalmopathy.

The sample holds many counts of this clonotype. The chain is built from TRBV2 and TRBJ1-5, with a weak D call TRBD1 (5 bases). The germline V gene encodes CDR1 SNHLY and CDR2 FYNNEI. Trimming left V 6 bases short and J 4 bases short, with 13 bases between. There are 14 residues in the CDR3. The CDR3 loop reads CASRSGTVNQPQHF. In DNA, the CDR3 is TGTGCCAGCAGATCCGGGACGGTAAATCAGCCCCAGCATTTT.

There are many counts of this clonotype. The genes are TRBV6-1 and TRBJ1-5, with D hard to call. The ends were cut back, 6 bases at V and 0 bases at J, with 9 bases in the middle. The CDR3 length is 14 residues. Looked up from germline, CDR1 is MNHNS and CDR2 is SASEGT. The CDR3 nucleotides read TGTGCCAGCAGAACCGACGGTAGCAATCAGCCCCAGCATTTT. This translates into CASRTDGSNQPQHF.

This clonotype was found many times. The gene calls are TRBV12-3 or TRBV12-4 and TRBJ1-5; D ambiguous. Trimming took off 7 bases at V and 2 bases at J, with 12 bases between the two ends. The CDR3 runs 14 residues. CDR3 amino acids: CASTVGNGNQPQHF. The CDR3 nucleotides read TGTGCCAGCACTGTGGGGAATGGCAATCAGCCCCAGCATTTT.

This clonotype occurred a few times. The genes are TRBV29-1 and TRBJ2-5, with unresolved D. The V gene lost 4 bases and the J gene lost 2 bases, with 11 bases spanning the gap. Looked up from germline, CDR1 is SQVTM and CDR2 is ANQGSEA. This CDR3 has 13 residues. CDR3 loop: CSVVMHIQETQYF. CDR3 DNA: TGCAGCGTTGTAATGCACATACAAGAGACCCAGTACTTC.

Ten or more counts support this clonotype. The CDR3 region is CASSSLGFSANTGELFF. CDR3 DNA: TGTGCCAGCAGTTCCCTAGGCTTCTCCGCGAACACCGGGGAGCTGTTTTTT. V gene TRBV28 combines with J gene TRBJ2-2; unclear D gene. Deletions cut 4 bases from V and 0 bases from J, with 15 bases between. This CDR3 spans 17 amino acids. Germline assignment: CDR1 MDHEN and CDR2 SYDVKM.

The chain carries TRBV4-1 and TRBJ2-7; D perhaps matches TRBD2 (6 bases). There are 12 residues in the CDR3. V was cut by 3 bases and J by 7 bases, with 10 bases left in between. Germline V gene data show CDR1 as MGHRA and CDR2 as YSYEKL. The CDR3 protein is CASSHRAGEQYF. In DNA form, the CDR3 reads TGCGCCAGCAGCCACCGGGCGGGGGAGCAGTACTTC.

V usage is TRBV6-7 and J usage is TRBJ2-7, with D perhaps matching TRBD2 (6 bases). TRBV6-7 is labeled an ORF, and its function is uncertain. This CDR3 has 15 residues. With 2 bases removed from V and 3 bases from J, the gap between germline ends came to 14 bases. CDR3 region: CASSYGIADNYEQYF. The CDR3 nucleotides read TGTGCCAGCAGTTACGGGATAGCGGATAACTACGAGCAGTACTTC.

This clonotype was counted ten times or more. The chain is built from TRBV6-1 and TRBJ1-2; TRBD1 is a possible D gene (5 bases). This CDR3 spans 16 amino acids. Deletions cut 6 bases from V and 5 bases from J, with 22 bases between. CDR1 MNHNS and CDR2 SASEGT come from the germline V gene. Here the CDR3 reads CASRDGASNPRYGYTF. CDR3 sequence (DNA): TGTGCCAGCAGGGACGGGGCTTCAAATCCACGATATGGCTACACCTTC.

This clonotype has a count of ten or more. The rearrangement joins TRBV30 to TRBJ2-5; no firm D call. From germline, CDR1 is GTSNPN and CDR2 SVGIG (reference sequence). The CDR3 consists of 15 residues. The CDR3 bases are TGTCCACACCCCATAAGGCCCGATGGTAAAGAGACCCAGTACTTC. Amino acids: CPHPIRPDGKETQYF.

The sample holds many counts of this clonotype. V gene TRBV19 combines with J gene TRBJ1-1; possible D gene TRBD1, 6 bases. Trimming cost V 0 bases and J 3 bases, with 11 bases left between them. The CDR3 covers 15 residues. The germline gives CDR1 LNHDA, CDR2 SQIVND (reference sequence). CDR3 protein: CASSIDQGSYTEAFF. The CDR3 nucleotides read TGTGCCAGTAGTATAGACCAGGGGTCTTACACTGAAGCTTTCTTT. Full variable domain (outside the CDR3, taken from reference TRBV19 and TRBJ1-1): DGGITQSPKYLFRKEGQNVTLSCEQNLNHDAMYWYRQDPGQGLRLIYYSQIVNDFQKGDIAEGYSVSREKKESFPLTVTSAQKNPTAFYLCASSIDQGSYTEAFFGQGTRLTVV.

There are a few counts of this clonotype. In DNA, the CDR3 is TGTGCCAGCAGGCCAGACGTAGGAGGAGAGACCCAGTACTTC. This sequence encodes CASRPDVGGETQYF. V gene TRBV2 combines with J gene TRBJ2-5; TRBD2 is a possible D gene (5 bases). Trimming removed 6 bases at V and 4 bases at J, with 15 bases between. Germline V gene sequence: CDR1 SNHLY, CDR2 FYNNEI. This CDR3 comprises 14 residues.

The gene calls are TRBV4-1 and TRBJ2-5; tentatively, D is TRBD2 (6 bases). CDR3 length: 16 residues. Germline-derived CDR1 and CDR2 are MGHRA and YSYEKL. V lost 1 base to trimming and J lost 0 bases, with 12 bases between them. CDR3 sequence reads: CASSQGRGMYQETQYF. The CDR3 nucleotides are TGCGCCAGCAGCCAAGGACGGGGGATGTACCAAGAGACCCAGTACTTC.

This clonotype showed up just a few times. The CDR3 nucleotides are TGTGCCAGCTCACCACGGAATGTCGGGACAGGGAGCGATCAGCCCCAGCATTTT. The encoded protein is CASSPRNVGTGSDQPQHF. V is TRBV18 and J is TRBJ1-5; TRBD1 matches 9 bases. The trim removed 1 base at V and 5 bases at J, leaving 12 bases unmatched. Germline lookup yields CDR1 KGHSH and CDR2 LQKENI. This CDR3 is built from 18 residues.

There are many counts of this clonotype. The V call is TRBV14, the J call TRBJ1-1; 7 bases are a match to TRBD1. The germline V gene has CDR1 SGHDN and CDR2 FVKESK. Germline trimming cut 3 bases from V and 4 bases from J; bases unmatched to any gene: 14. The CDR3 is made up of 17 amino acids. CDR3 bases: TGTGCCAGCAGCCATCTGCTGGCAGTCCCAGGGGGCACTGAAGCTTTCTTT. This gives the protein CASSHLLAVPGGTEAFF. The whole variable domain, remainder taken from reference TRBV14 and TRBJ1-1, is EAGVTQFPSHSVIEKGQTVTLRCDPISGHDNLYWYRRVMGKEIKFLLHFVKESKQDESGMPNNRFLAERTGGTYSTLKVQPAELEDSGVYFCASSHLLAVPGGTEAFFGQGTRLTVV.

The CDR3 DNA reads as TGTGCCAGCAGTCCGAGTGAGTCTCCCTACGAGCAGTACTTC. Amino acids: CASSPSESPYEQYF. The chain is built from TRBV28 and TRBJ2-7; D is undetermined. The CDR3 has 14 amino acids. Germline V lookup: CDR1 MDHEN, CDR2 SYDVKM. The V and J ends lost 5 bases and 2 bases respectively, with 13 bases between them. The whole variable domain, remainder taken from reference TRBV28 and TRBJ2-7, is DVKVTQSSRYLVKRTGEKVFLECVQDMDHENMFWYRQDPGLGLRLIYFSYDVKMKEKGDIPEGYSVSREKKERFSLILESASTNQTSMYLCASSPSESPYEQYFGPGTRLTVT.

In this sample, this clonotype turned up many times. The genes are TRBV2 and TRBJ2-7; D unresolved. Per the germline V gene, CDR1 is SNHLY and CDR2 is FYNNEI. V gave up 4 bases and J gave up 0 bases, with 7 bases separating them. The CDR3 contains 13 residues. The CDR3: CASSGLSSYEQYF. CDR3 in DNA: TGTGCCAGCAGTGGACTCAGCTCCTACGAGCAGTACTTC.

V gene TRBV25-1 combines with J gene TRBJ2-5, with 14 bases matching TRBD2. The CDR3 contains 17 residues. Germline V gene data show CDR1 as MGHDK and CDR2 as SYGVNS. The V and J ends lost 3 bases and 1 base, in that order; junction bases with no gene match: 4. The DNA for the CDR3 is TGTGCCAGCAGTGATCCCGGACTAGCGGGAGGCCAAGAGACCCAGTACTTC. It yields the protein CASSDPGLAGGQETQYF. Full variable domain (rest looked up from reference TRBV25-1 and TRBJ2-5): EADIYQTPRYLVIGTGKKITLECSQTMGHDKMYWYQQDPGMELHLIHYSYGVNSTEKGDLSSESTVSRIRTEHFPLTLESARPSHTSQYLCASSDPGLAGGQETQYFGPGTRLLVL.

J is TRBJ2-7 and V is TRBV13; D not resolved. The germline CDR1 and CDR2 sequences are PRHDT and FYEKMQ (reference sequence). V was trimmed by 1 base and J by 6 bases, leaving 19 bases between them. The CDR3 totals 16 residues. CDR3 DNA: TGTGCCAGCAGCTTAGAGGCCTATCCTGGGTCTAGCGAGCAGTACTTC. Translated, it gives CASSLEAYPGSSEQYF.

The sample holds many counts of this clonotype. The CDR3 region is CASSFLRPSGREETQYF. CDR3 DNA: TGTGCCAGCAGCTTCCTCAGGCCTAGCGGGAGGGAAGAGACCCAGTACTTC. V gene TRBV28 combines with J gene TRBJ2-5, with 12 positions matching TRBD2. Germline loops: CDR1 MDHEN, CDR2 SYDVKM. This CDR3 spans 17 amino acids. V gave up 6 bases and J gave up 3 bases; unmatched junction bases: 11. The full variable domain, completed using reference TRBV28 and TRBJ2-5, is DVKVTQSSRYLVKRTGEKVFLECVQDMDHENMFWYRQDPGLGLRLIYFSYDVKMKEKGDIPEGYSVSREKKERFSLILESASTNQTSMYLCASSFLRPSGREETQYFGPGTRLLVL.

The chain employs TRBV4-1 and TRBJ1-2; a possible D gene is TRBD1 (5 bases). V was clipped by 1 base and J by 2 bases, with 20 bases between them. This CDR3 is built from 18 residues. The V gene's germline CDR1 is MGHRA and CDR2 YSYEKL. The DNA for the CDR3 is TGCGCCAGCAGCCAAGCGGCGGGACGTCTCGTATCAAACTATGGCTACACCTTC. Translated: CASSQAAGRLVSNYGYTF.

This clonotype was recorded at least ten times. This chain uses TRBV20-1 with TRBJ2-7; D may be TRBD2 (6 bases). The CDR3 loop spans 14 amino acids. Germline CDR1 and CDR2: DFQATT and SNEGSKA (reference sequence). Trimming took 3 bases from V and 0 from J, leaving 12 bases between them. Written as DNA, the CDR3 is TGCAGTGCTAGGAGCGGGCCTCTCTCCTACGAGCAGTACTTC. Translated: CSARSGPLSYEQYF.

This clonotype showed up many times. This chain joins TRBV5-1 and TRBJ1-1; D is possibly TRBD1 (5 bases). The germline gives CDR1 SGHRS, CDR2 YFSETQ. The ends were cut back, 0 bases at V and 4 bases at J, with 13 bases in the middle. The CDR3 loop spans 15 amino acids. This CDR3 is CASSLVVGQITEAFF. The CDR3 DNA sequence: TGCGCCAGCAGCTTGGTTGTGGGGCAGATCACTGAAGCTTTCTTT.

This clonotype showed up many times. The rearrangement links TRBV28 to TRBJ2-5; no clear D gene. The germline CDR1 and CDR2 sequences are MDHEN and SYDVKM. CDR3 length: 15 amino acids. V shed 7 bases and J shed 1 base, with 16 bases lying between them. DNA of the CDR3: TGTGCCAGCACCCCCCGCCTGGCAGCCCAAGAGACCCAGTACTTC. It translates to CASTPRLAAQETQYF.

This sequence joins TRBV12-3 or TRBV12-4 and TRBJ1-5; no clear D. The CDR3 sequence is 15 residues long. Trimming took 3 bases from V and 3 from J, leaving 12 bases between them. The CDR3, as DNA: TGTGCCAGCAGTTTCGGGTGGTCAGTCAATCAGCCCCAGCATTTT. As protein: CASSFGWSVNQPQHF.